This T cell receptor (beta chain) was obtained from a study of radiotherapy plus CTLA-4 blockade in lung cancer. Sequencing was performed with immunoSEQ multiplex PCR; in TCRdb, only in-frame clones are kept and a portion is missing. The repertoire holds about 85,000 clones, around 86% seen once, with more than 2% in the top ten. The starting material was peripheral blood, obtained from a patient treated with radiotherapy plus ipilimumab. This clonotype was obtained from a human donor with non-small cell lung cancer who had a partial response to radiotherapy plus ipilimumab.

CDR3 DNA sequence: TGTGCCAGCAGCTCCCCCGGGTGGGCCTACGAGCAGTACTTC. Protein product: CASSSPGWAYEQYF. The rearrangement links TRBV7-9 to TRBJ2-7; the D is unclear. CDR3 length: 14 residues. Germline V gene lookup returns CDR1 SEHNR and CDR2 FQNEAQ (reference sequence). V was trimmed by 4 bases and J by 2 bases, leaving 12 bases between them. Full variable domain (rest looked up from reference TRBV7-9 and TRBJ2-7): DTGVSQNPRHKITKRGQNVTFRCDPISEHNRLYWYRQTLGQGPEFLTYFQNEAQLEKSRLLSDRFSAERPKGSFSTLEIQRTEQGDSAMYLCASSSPGWAYEQYFGPGTRLTVT.